Listed below are T cell receptor beta chains from one sample, sequenced in a study of identical twins. TCRdb independently ran MiXCR on the 5' RACE reads; one entry per CDR3 protein. The sample shows over 500,000 distinct CDR3 sequences, 22% of them seen only once. Separately, the same data were catalogued under a study of T cells expressing NK-cell markers.

Sample: CD4+ T cells sorted from blood. The receptors derive from a woman under 30 in good health. Each CDR3 is given with its conserved first and last residue. D genes are given only for firm matches. Not all rows give a size; the values are once, few, many and, for expanded clones, a class.

v_call,d_call,clone_size,j_call,cdr3_aa,cdr3_nt
TRBV20-1,TRBD2,.,TRBJ2-3,CSATWASGATSTDTQYF,TGCAGTGCTACCTGGGCTAGCGGAGCTACTAGCACAGATACGCAGTATTTT
TRBV20-1,.,few,TRBJ1-1,CSAYGRGNTEAFF,TGCAGTGCATATGGTCGGGGGAACACTGAAGCTTTCTTT
TRBV14,TRBD2,.,TRBJ2-1,CASSHLGLAGNEQFF,TGTGCCAGCAGCCACCTGGGACTAGCAGGGAATGAGCAGTTCTTC
TRBV4-1,.,few,TRBJ2-1,CASSQDPGATLAHNEQFF,TGCGCCAGCAGCCAAGATCCCGGCGCCACGCTAGCCCACAATGAGCAGTTCTTC
TRBV7-7,.,.,TRBJ2-1,CASSLAGPRNEQFF,TGTGCTAGCAGCTTAGCAGGACCGCGGAATGAGCAGTTCTTC
TRBV29-1,TRBD2,few,TRBJ2-5,CSVERAGASLTQYF,TGCAGCGTTGAAAGAGCGGGAGCCTCGTTGACCCAGTACTTC
TRBV27,.,.,TRBJ1-6,CASSFGQRNSPLHF,TGTGCCAGCAGCTTCGGACAGCGGAATTCACCCCTCCACTTT
TRBV12-3/TRBV12-4,.,few,TRBJ2-5,CASRKGREETQYF,TGTGCCAGCAGGAAGGGCAGGGAAGAGACCCAGTACTTC
TRBV7-2,.,.,TRBJ2-3,CASRMGRDTDTQYF,TGTGCCAGCAGGATGGGGCGGGACACAGATACGCAGTATTTT
TRBV5-6,TRBD2,.,TRBJ2-1,CASSRGVSGGPIEQFF,TGTGCCAGCAGCCGGGGGGTTAGCGGAGGCCCCATTGAGCAGTTCTTC
TRBV7-2,TRBD2,.,TRBJ2-7,CASSPRLAGSYEQYF,TGTGCCAGCAGCCCCCGACTAGCGGGCTCCTACGAGCAGTACTTC
TRBV9,.,few,TRBJ1-2,CASSYADYGYTF,TGTGCCAGCAGCTACGCTGACTATGGCTACACCTTC
TRBV5-1,.,.,TRBJ2-3,CASSPMLRSSTDTQYF,TGCGCCAGCAGCCCCATGTTGCGTTCTAGCACAGATACGCAGTATTTT
TRBV20-1,TRBD1,.,TRBJ1-1,CSASSGTGGSYEAFF,TGCAGTGCTTCCTCCGGGACAGGGGGCTCATATGAAGCTTTCTTT
TRBV4-3,TRBD2,few,TRBJ2-1,CASSRGTASGTNEQFF,TGCGCCAGCAGCCGGGGAACCGCTAGCGGGACTAATGAGCAGTTCTTC
TRBV6-1,.,.,TRBJ2-1,CASSDPGTHEQFF,TGTGCCAGCAGTGACCCCGGGACCCATGAGCAGTTCTTC
TRBV4-3,TRBD2,.,TRBJ2-1,CASSIAGAGDNEQFF,TGCGCCAGTTCCATAGCGGGAGCAGGCGACAATGAGCAGTTCTTC
TRBV11-1,TRBD2,.,TRBJ2-1,CASSNPTLLTSGKIYNEQFF,TGTGCCAGCAGCAATCCCACCCTCCTCACTAGCGGAAAAATTTACAATGAGCAGTTCTTC
TRBV2,.,.,TRBJ1-5,CASSGESNQPQHF,TGTGCCAGCAGTGGAGAGAGCAATCAGCCCCAGCATTTT
TRBV2,TRBD1,.,TRBJ2-7,CASRPGTGATYEQYF,TGTGCCAGCAGGCCCGGGACAGGGGCGACCTACGAGCAGTACTTC
TRBV10-3,TRBD1,.,TRBJ2-3,CAISASDRGTDTQYF,TGTGCCATCAGTGCAAGCGACAGGGGCACAGATACGCAGTATTTT
TRBV6-2/TRBV6-3,.,.,TRBJ2-3,CASTIRGDPTQYF,TGTGCCAGCACAATACGAGGGGATCCTACGCAGTATTTT
TRBV5-1,.,few,TRBJ1-1,CASSPVAGNTEAFF,TGCGCCAGCAGTCCGGTAGCTGGGAACACTGAAGCTTTCTTT
TRBV6-1,.,.,TRBJ1-5,CASSMGAFGNQPQHF,TGTGCCAGCAGCATGGGGGCGTTCGGCAATCAGCCCCAGCATTTT
TRBV12-3/TRBV12-4,.,many,TRBJ2-3,CASSFDRGTDTQYF,TGTGCCAGCAGTTTCGATAGGGGGACAGATACGCAGTATTTT
TRBV10-3,.,many,TRBJ2-3,CAAATGATDTQYF,TGTGCCGCCGCGACAGGAGCCACAGATACGCAGTATTTT
TRBV20-1,.,many,TRBJ1-1,CSVMDSSLNTEAFF,TGCAGTGTTATGGACAGTTCGTTGAACACTGAAGCTTTCTTT
TRBV6-6,.,many,TRBJ2-1,CASSYWNEQFF,TGTGCCAGCAGTTACTGGAATGAGCAGTTCTTC
TRBV12-3/TRBV12-4,TRBD1,few,TRBJ1-5,CASSRQGFQPQHF,TGTGCCAGCAGTCGACAGGGGTTTCAGCCCCAGCATTTT
TRBV20-1,.,.,TRBJ2-1,CSASLGLWGEQFF,TGCAGTGCTAGTTTAGGGCTCTGGGGTGAGCAGTTCTTC
TRBV20-1,.,.,TRBJ2-2,CSARDLEGNTGELFF,TGCAGTGCTAGAGATCTTGAGGGGAACACCGGGGAGCTGTTTTTT
TRBV29-1,.,.,TRBJ1-4,CSAGVGVGEKLFF,TGCAGCGCCGGCGTCGGGGTCGGTGAAAAACTGTTTTTT
TRBV6-1,.,.,TRBJ1-6,CASKPGHYNSPLHF,TGTGCCAGCAAGCCAGGTCACTATAATTCACCCCTCCACTTT
TRBV20-1,.,few,TRBJ2-1,CSASSRDNEQFF,TGCAGTGCTTCCTCACGGGACAATGAGCAGTTCTTC
TRBV10-1,.,.,TRBJ1-1,CASSSHPGTEAFF,TGCGCCAGCAGTTCACACCCTGGGACTGAAGCTTTCTTT
TRBV28,.,.,TRBJ1-5,CASSFHGQPQHF,TGTGCCAGCAGTTTTCATGGTCAGCCCCAGCATTTT
TRBV20-1,TRBD2,few,TRBJ2-3,CSARPSGRAGTDTQYF,TGCAGTGCTAGACCTAGCGGGAGGGCCGGCACAGATACGCAGTATTTT
TRBV9,TRBD2,.,TRBJ2-7,CASSSPGTSGARQYF,TGTGCCAGCAGCTCGCCCGGGACTAGCGGGGCTAGGCAGTACTTC
TRBV29-1,.,.,TRBJ2-1,CSVEGDSSYNEQFF,TGCAGCGTTGAAGGCGATAGCTCCTACAATGAGCAGTTCTTC
TRBV3-1,.,.,TRBJ2-1,CASSQDNRRGNEQFF,TGTGCCAGCAGCCAAGATAATCGCAGGGGCAATGAGCAGTTCTTC
TRBV29-1,TRBD2,.,TRBJ2-1,CSVAPTSGTYNEQFF,TGCAGCGTTGCCCCGACTAGCGGGACCTACAATGAGCAGTTCTTC
TRBV7-2,TRBD2,few,TRBJ2-7,CASSPGGGVGVYEQYF,TGTGCCAGCAGCCCTGGGGGGGGGGTTGGGGTCTACGAGCAGTACTTC
TRBV4-1,.,.,TRBJ1-1,CASSQEEYRPTTEAFF,TGCGCCAGCAGCCAAGAAGAATACAGGCCGACCACTGAAGCTTTCTTT
TRBV27,.,few,TRBJ2-3,CASSLFGQPTDTQYF,TGTGCCAGCAGTTTATTCGGACAGCCCACAGATACGCAGTATTTT
TRBV7-9,TRBD2,.,TRBJ2-1,CASSPRLAVVNEQFF,TGTGCCAGCAGCCCCCGACTAGCAGTAGTGAATGAGCAGTTCTTC
TRBV7-8,TRBD1,few,TRBJ2-7,CASSPLSGTGPYEQYF,TGTGCCAGCAGTCCGTTATCCGGGACAGGGCCCTACGAGCAGTACTTC
TRBV6-2/TRBV6-3,TRBD2,few,TRBJ2-3,CASGPSGGRTDTQYF,TGTGCCAGCGGCCCGAGCGGGGGACGCACAGATACGCAGTATTTT
TRBV3-1,.,.,TRBJ2-7,CASSQDLLGYEQYF,TGTGCCAGCAGCCAAGATCTACTTGGCTACGAGCAGTACTTC
TRBV5-1,.,few,TRBJ2-1,CASTSNPSGNEQFF,TGCGCCAGCACCTCTAACCCCTCGGGAAATGAGCAGTTCTTC
TRBV12-3/TRBV12-4,.,few,TRBJ2-6,CASSLHEGTSGANVLTF,TGTGCCAGCAGTTTACATGAAGGGACCTCTGGGGCCAACGTCCTGACTTTC
TRBV5-6,.,many,TRBJ2-2,CASSRGRNTGELFF,TGTGCCAGCAGCCGGGGCAGGAACACCGGGGAGCTGTTTTTT
TRBV11-3,.,once,TRBJ2-7,CASSLDGQDSYEQYF,TGTGCCAGCAGCTTAGACGGGCAGGACTCCTACGAGCAGTACTTC